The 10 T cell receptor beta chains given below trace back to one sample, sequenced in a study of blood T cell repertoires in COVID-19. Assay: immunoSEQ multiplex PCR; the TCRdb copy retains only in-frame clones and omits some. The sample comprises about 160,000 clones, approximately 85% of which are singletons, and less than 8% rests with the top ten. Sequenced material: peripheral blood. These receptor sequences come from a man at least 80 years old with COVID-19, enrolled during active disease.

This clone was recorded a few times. CDR3 protein: CASSLAAGPYEQYF. CDR3 nucleotides: TGTGCCAGCAGCTTAGCGGCAGGCCCCTACGAGCAGTACTTC. The V and J genes are TRBV7-9 and TRBJ2-7; no definite D call. The germline V and J ends were trimmed by 0 bases and 2 bases, with 8 bases remaining between them. Germline V gives CDR1 SEHNR, CDR2 FQNEAQ (reference sequence). The CDR3 extends over 14 amino acids.

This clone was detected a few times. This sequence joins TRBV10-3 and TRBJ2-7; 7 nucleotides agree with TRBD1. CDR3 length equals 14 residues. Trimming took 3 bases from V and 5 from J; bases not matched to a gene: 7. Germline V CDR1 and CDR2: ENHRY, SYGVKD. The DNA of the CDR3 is TGTGCCATCAGTGAATACAGGGGAAGCGACGAGCAGTACTTC. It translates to CAISEYRGSDEQYF.

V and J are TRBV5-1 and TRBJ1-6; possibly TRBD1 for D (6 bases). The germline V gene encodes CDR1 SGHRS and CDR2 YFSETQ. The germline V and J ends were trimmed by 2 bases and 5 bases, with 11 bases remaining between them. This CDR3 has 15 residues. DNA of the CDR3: TGCGCCAGCAGCTTTACAGGGAATAATAATTCACCCCTCCACTTT. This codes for CASSFTGNNNSPLHF.

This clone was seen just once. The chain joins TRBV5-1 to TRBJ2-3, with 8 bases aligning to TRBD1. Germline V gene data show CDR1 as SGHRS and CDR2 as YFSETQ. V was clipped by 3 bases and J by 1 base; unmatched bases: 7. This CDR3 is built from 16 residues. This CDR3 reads CASSSTGGVGTDTQYF. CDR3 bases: TGCGCCAGCAGCTCCACAGGGGGAGTCGGCACAGATACGCAGTATTTT.

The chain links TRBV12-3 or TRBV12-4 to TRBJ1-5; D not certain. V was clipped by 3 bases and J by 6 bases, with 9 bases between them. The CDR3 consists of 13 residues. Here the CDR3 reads CASSFIGGQPQHF. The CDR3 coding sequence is TGTGCCAGCAGTTTTATCGGCGGTCAGCCCCAGCATTTT.

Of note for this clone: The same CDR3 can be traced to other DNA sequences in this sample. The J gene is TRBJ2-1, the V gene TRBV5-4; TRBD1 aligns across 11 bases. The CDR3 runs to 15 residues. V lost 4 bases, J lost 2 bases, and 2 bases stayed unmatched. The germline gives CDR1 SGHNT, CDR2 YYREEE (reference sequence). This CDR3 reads CASSRDRGTYNEQFF. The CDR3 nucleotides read TGTGCCAGCAGCCGGGACAGGGGGACCTACAATGAGCAGTTCTTC.

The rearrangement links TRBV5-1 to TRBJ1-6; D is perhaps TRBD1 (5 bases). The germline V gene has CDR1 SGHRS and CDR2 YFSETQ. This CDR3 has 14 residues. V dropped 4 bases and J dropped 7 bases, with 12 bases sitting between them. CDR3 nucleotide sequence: TGCGCCAGCAGCCCCGGGACTAAGAATTCACCCCTCCACTTT. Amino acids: CASSPGTKNSPLHF. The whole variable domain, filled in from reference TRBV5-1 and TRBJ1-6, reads KAGVTQTPRYLIKTRGQQVTLSCSPISGHRSVSWYQQTPGQGLQFLFEYFSETQRNKGNFPGRFSGRQFSNSRSEMNVSTLELGDSALYLCASSPGTKNSPLHFGNGTRLTVT.

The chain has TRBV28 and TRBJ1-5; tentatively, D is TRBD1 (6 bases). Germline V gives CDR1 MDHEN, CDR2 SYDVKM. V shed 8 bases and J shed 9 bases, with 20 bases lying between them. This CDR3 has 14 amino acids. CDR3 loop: CASRTGGATGPQHF. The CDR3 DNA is TGTGCCAGCCGAACGGGGGGGGCGACGGGGCCCCAGCATTTT.

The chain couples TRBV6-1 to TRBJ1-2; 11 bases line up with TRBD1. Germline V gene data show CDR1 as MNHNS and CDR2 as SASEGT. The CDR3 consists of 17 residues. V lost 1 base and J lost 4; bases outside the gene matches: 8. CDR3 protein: CASSEGGTGGLIYGYTF. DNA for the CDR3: TGTGCCAGCAGTGAAGGGGGGACAGGGGGATTGATCTATGGCTACACCTTC.

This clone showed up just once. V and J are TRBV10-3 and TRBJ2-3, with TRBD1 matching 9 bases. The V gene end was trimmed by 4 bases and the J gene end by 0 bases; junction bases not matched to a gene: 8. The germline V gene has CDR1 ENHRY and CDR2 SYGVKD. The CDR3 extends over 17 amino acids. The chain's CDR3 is CAISAGTGFGSTDTQYF. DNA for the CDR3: TGTGCCATCAGTGCCGGGACAGGGTTTGGTAGCACAGATACGCAGTATTTT.